The 32 T cell receptor beta chains presented below share a single source sample, sequenced in a study of shared clonotypes between healthy human individuals. Cells designated naive CD8 were CD45RO-negative and were positively selected for CCR7, with terminally differentiated effector memory CD45RA+ cells excluded. Using immunoSEQ multiplex PCR, the repertoire was profiled, and TCRdb retains in-frame clones only, with some absent. The data hold approximately 2,200,000 clones, with 85% to 95% observed a single time. Sequencing input: naive CD8+ T cells from PBMCs. All receptors come from a man in his late teens or twenties in good health. Some clones in this sample may be carry-over from other donors' samples.

This clone is a singleton in its sample. V gene TRBV30 combines with J gene TRBJ1-5, with 9 nucleotides matching TRBD1. With V trimmed by 5 bases and J by 4 bases, 3 bases remained unmatched. The CDR3 is made up of 13 amino acids. CDR1 GTSNPN and CDR2 SVGIG come from the germline V gene (reference sequence). The CDR3 is CAWATGGNQPQHF. CDR3 DNA: TGTGCCTGGGCGACAGGGGGAAATCAGCCCCAGCATTTT.

This chain joins TRBV21-1 and TRBJ1-3; the table's D call, TRBD1, was not checked against the DNA. TRBV21-1 counts as a pseudogene. This CDR3 has 16 amino acids. CDR3 residues: CASSKEDRVSGNTIYF. The DNA for the CDR3 is TGTGCCAGCAGCAAAGAGGACAGGGTCTCTGGAAACACCATATATTTT.

The CDR3 DNA reads TGTGCCAGTAGTATGAGCAATCAGCCCCAGCATTTT. Amino acid sequence: CASSMSNQPQHF. The chain is built from TRBV19 and TRBJ1-5; D uncertain. The germline V gene encodes CDR1 LNHDA and CDR2 SQIVND (reference sequence). Trimming removed 3 bases at V and 1 base at J, with 1 base between. CDR3 length: 12 amino acids.

The chain is built from TRBV28 and TRBJ2-7; unclear D gene. From germline, CDR1 is MDHEN and CDR2 SYDVKM. V was clipped by 1 base and J by 5 bases, with 12 bases between them. The CDR3 sequence is 14 residues long. The CDR3 loop is CASSLSRSSHEQYF. The CDR3, as DNA: TGTGCCAGCAGTTTATCTAGGAGTAGCCACGAGCAGTACTTC.

Points on this clone: The sample carries other DNA sequences with the same CDR3. This chain joins TRBV29-1 and TRBJ2-7; D not resolved. Deletions cut 6 bases from V and 0 bases from J, with 9 bases between. The CDR3 is made up of 12 amino acids. Germline V gene data show CDR1 as SQVTM and CDR2 as ANQGSEA. CDR3 amino acids: CSVRTGSYEQYF. CDR3 DNA: TGCAGCGTACGGACGGGCTCCTACGAGCAGTACTTC.

A single count supports this clone. This chain connects TRBV2 to TRBJ1-1, with 10 bases identical to TRBD1. This CDR3 region has 14 residues. Germline CDR1 and CDR2: SNHLY and FYNNEI. Germline trimming cut 6 bases from V and 7 bases from J; bases unmatched to any gene: 8. CDR3 in amino acids: CASRKGTGDREAFF. The CDR3 DNA sequence: TGTGCCAGCAGAAAAGGGACAGGGGATCGTGAAGCTTTCTTT.

This clone has just a few counts. The chain is built from TRBV6-4 and TRBJ1-1; D possibly corresponds to TRBD1 (5 bases). V lost 4 bases and J 8 bases, leaving 11 bases between the germline ends. The CDR3 loop spans 12 amino acids. The germline V gene has CDR1 MRHNA and CDR2 SNTAGT. This chain's CDR3 is CASSAGRGEAFF. CDR3 sequence (DNA): TGTGCCAGCAGTGCCGGTAGGGGAGAAGCTTTCTTT.

The chain carries TRBV11-2 and TRBJ1-4; D is perhaps TRBD1 (5 bases). The CDR3 extends over 12 amino acids. V gave up 5 bases and J gave up 8 bases, with 9 bases separating them. The germline V gene has CDR1 SGHAT and CDR2 FQNNGV. The CDR3 sequence: CASSVYREKLFF. CDR3 sequence (DNA): TGTGCCAGCAGCGTCTACAGGGAAAAACTGTTTTTT.

This clone was observed a few times. Additional DNA sequences in this sample encode the identical CDR3. The J gene is TRBJ1-1, the V gene TRBV9; D is possibly TRBD1 (5 bases). Germline V gene sequence: CDR1 SGDLS, CDR2 YYNGEE. Between the trimmed V and J ends, which lost 3 bases and 4 bases, there was a span of 10 bases. The CDR3 consists of 13 residues. CDR3 coding DNA: TGTGCCAGCAGCGAACAAGGGGTCACTGAAGCTTTCTTT. Translation gives CASSEQGVTEAFF. The full variable domain, completed using reference TRBV9 and TRBJ1-1, is DSGVTQTPKHLITATGQRVTLRCSPRSGDLSVYWYQQSLDQGLQFLIQYYNGEERAKGNILERFSAQQFPDLHSELNLSSLELGDSALYFCASSEQGVTEAFFGQGTRLTVV.

This clone has only one observation. This sequence joins TRBV27 and TRBJ2-7; TRBD1 is a possible D gene (5 bases). The CDR3 is 18 amino acids. CDR1 and CDR2 from the germline V gene are MNHEY and SMNVEV (reference sequence). V dropped 6 bases and J dropped 5 bases, with 29 bases sitting between them. The CDR3 region has the DNA TGTGCCAGCAGCCTTTGGCCAACATTTGGGGCACTCAGGCACGAGCAGTACTTC. This encodes CASSLWPTFGALRHEQYF.

The gene calls are TRBV4-3 and TRBJ2-2; 14 positions agree with TRBD2. The CDR3 runs 19 residues. With V trimmed by 3 bases and J by 7 bases, 13 bases remained unmatched. CDR1 is LGHNA and CDR2 is YSLEER in the germline V gene. The CDR3 DNA reads as TGCGCCAGCAGCCAGGGACTAGCGGGGGCGGTCAGGGTGGGCGGGGAGCTGTTTTTT. Translation: CASSQGLAGAVRVGGELFF.

The chain carries TRBV9 and TRBJ2-3; D possibly matches TRBD1 or TRBD2 (5 bases each). V shed 3 bases and J shed 0 bases, with 14 bases lying between them. CDR1 and CDR2 (germline): SGDLS, YYNGEE. The length of the CDR3 is 16 residues. CDR3 amino acids: CASSDPVGASTDTQYF. The CDR3 bases are TGTGCCAGCAGCGACCCGGTCGGGGCTAGCACAGATACGCAGTATTTT.

About this clone: At the DNA level, this CDR3 is encoded by other sequences in the same sample as well. CDR3 sequence: CASSLDREETQYF. The CDR3 region has the DNA TGCGCCAGCAGCCTCGACAGGGAAGAGACCCAGTACTTC. V and J are TRBV4-1 and TRBJ2-5, with TRBD1 identical over 7 bases. The germline CDR1 and CDR2 sequences are MGHRA and YSYEKL. This CDR3 has 13 residues. V trimming: 4 bases; J trimming: 3 bases; junction bases outside the gene matches: 2.

The chain combines TRBV7-9 with TRBJ2-1, with D tentatively TRBD1 or TRBD2 (5 bases each). This CDR3 has 14 residues. From germline, CDR1 is SEHNR and CDR2 FQNEAQ (reference sequence). With 5 bases removed from V and 6 bases from J, the gap between germline ends came to 14 bases. The CDR3 DNA is TGTGCCAGCAGCCCCCCGGGACCCGGCAATGAGCAGTTCTTC. Protein product: CASSPPGPGNEQFF.

The V gene is TRBV30, the J gene TRBJ2-1; TRBD2 aligns across 8 bases. CDR1 is GTSNPN, CDR2 SVGIG, per germline (reference sequence). This CDR3 has 19 amino acids. With 1 base clipped from V and 4 bases from J, the junction kept 18 bases outside the gene matches. The CDR3, as DNA: TGTGCCTGGAGTGCCCGGTCGGTTGGCGGGAGGTATGGGTACAATGAGCAGTTCTTC. Amino acid sequence: CAWSARSVGGRYGYNEQFF.

As to this clone: Other DNA sequences from this sample encode an identical CDR3 as well. This sequence joins TRBV5-1 and TRBJ2-7; D not resolved. The CDR3 covers 12 residues. V was shortened by 3 bases and J by 4 bases, with 8 bases between the two germline ends. Germline V gives CDR1 SGHRS, CDR2 YFSETQ. CDR3 sequence (DNA): TGCGCCAGCAGCTCCGGGCCTTACGAGCAGTACTTC. This gives the protein CASSSGPYEQYF.

The V and J genes are TRBV27 and TRBJ2-1; 8 nucleotides agree with TRBD2. Germline V gives CDR1 MNHEY, CDR2 SMNVEV (reference sequence). The CDR3 has 16 residues. V dropped 7 bases and J dropped 5; count of bases not matched to a gene: 13. In nucleotides, the CDR3 is TGTGCCAGCACCGCAACTTGGGCGGGAGGCCACAATGAGCAGTTCTTC. This gives the protein CASTATWAGGHNEQFF.

The V and J genes are TRBV6-4 and TRBJ2-5, with D possibly matching TRBD1 (5 bases). In germline, CDR1 is MRHNA, CDR2 SNTAGT. V lost 9 bases, J lost 0 bases, and 14 bases lay in between. CDR3 length equals 14 residues. As DNA, the CDR3 is TGTGCCAGGCCAAGGGGCAGCTACCAAGAGACCCAGTACTTC. Translation: CARPRGSYQETQYF.

The V call is TRBV19, the J call TRBJ2-7; D is uncertain. The CDR3 runs to 14 residues. The germline V and J ends were trimmed by 4 bases and 0 bases, with 10 bases remaining between them. Germline V gene data show CDR1 as LNHDA and CDR2 as SQIVND (reference sequence). The CDR3 loop is CASSTSTFSYEQYF. In DNA, the CDR3 is TGTGCCAGTAGTACATCCACGTTCTCCTACGAGCAGTACTTC. The variable domain in full, with the rest retrieved from reference TRBV19 and TRBJ2-7, is DGGITQSPKYLFRKEGQNVTLSCEQNLNHDAMYWYRQDPGQGLRLIYYSQIVNDFQKGDIAEGYSVSREKKESFPLTVTSAQKNPTAFYLCASSTSTFSYEQYFGPGTRLTVT.

The chain combines TRBV5-4 with TRBJ2-7; maybe TRBD1 (5 bases). Trimming left V 0 bases short and J 0 bases short, with 10 bases between. Germline V gene lookup returns CDR1 SGHNT and CDR2 YYREEE (reference sequence). There are 15 residues in the CDR3. CDR3: CASSLAVRDSYEQYF. The CDR3, as DNA: TGTGCCAGCAGCTTGGCGGTCAGGGACTCCTACGAGCAGTACTTC. The full variable domain, its missing parts supplied by reference TRBV5-4 and TRBJ2-7, is ETGVTQSPTHLIKTRGQQVTLRCSSQSGHNTVSWYQQALGQGPQFIFQYYREEENGRGNFPPRFSGLQFPNYSSELNVNALELDDSALYLCASSLAVRDSYEQYFGPGTRLTVT.

The rearrangement joins TRBV29-1 to TRBJ2-1; 10 bases agree with TRBD2. The V gene end was trimmed by 0 bases and the J gene end by 2 bases; junction bases not matched to a gene: 7. CDR1 and CDR2 from the germline V gene are SQVTM and ANQGSEA. This CDR3 has 17 residues. In DNA form, the CDR3 reads TGCAGCGTTGAAGAAATGACTAGCGGGTTTACCTACAATGAGCAGTTCTTC. Its translation: CSVEEMTSGFTYNEQFF.

This chain uses TRBV7-2 with TRBJ2-2; TRBD2 matches 7 bases. Germline CDR1 SGHTA, CDR2 FQGNSA. V shed 1 base and J 6 bases; nucleotides not matched to a gene: 2. The CDR3 covers 14 residues. In DNA, the CDR3 is TGTGCCAGCAGCTTAGGCGGGAGACCCGGGGAGCTGTTTTTT. As protein: CASSLGGRPGELFF.

This chain connects TRBV7-3 to TRBJ2-1; no definite D call. From germline, CDR1 is SGHTA and CDR2 FQGTGA. V was pared by 4 bases and J by 4 bases, with 8 bases between. CDR3 length: 13 amino acids. The CDR3 here is CASSSTNYNEQFF. CDR3 in DNA: TGTGCCAGCAGCTCCACTAATTACAATGAGCAGTTCTTC.

This rearrangement joins TRBV10-3 to TRBJ1-2; 9 bases line up with TRBD1. CDR1 and CDR2 (germline): ENHRY, SYGVKD. There are 15 residues in the CDR3. With V trimmed by 0 bases and J by 6 bases, 5 bases remained unmatched. CDR3 sequence reads: CAISESIRTGDGYTF. CDR3 nucleotide sequence: TGTGCCATCAGTGAGTCGATACGGACAGGGGATGGCTACACCTTC.

The chain couples TRBV28 to TRBJ2-7; 8 bases are shared with TRBD2. The junction had 8 bases not matched to a gene; V was cut back by 6 bases and J by 1 base. This CDR3 has 15 amino acids. CDR1 is MDHEN, CDR2 SYDVKM, per germline. The CDR3 loop reads CASSPRTSSSYEQYF. The DNA of the CDR3 is TGTGCCAGCAGCCCCAGGACTAGCTCGTCCTACGAGCAGTACTTC.

V and J are TRBV7-6 and TRBJ2-1, with TRBD2 matching 13 bases. CDR3 length: 17 residues. Germline V gene data show CDR1 as SGHVS and CDR2 as FNYEAQ. J lost 8 bases, V lost 5 bases, and 12 bases had no gene match. This chain's CDR3 is CASSQGLAGWDIDEQFF. The CDR3 DNA follows: TGTGCCAGCAGCCAGGGACTAGCGGGGTGGGATATAGATGAGCAGTTCTTC.

To note about this clone: Other DNA sequences in this sample translate to the same CDR3. The chain is built from TRBV19 and TRBJ1-1, with a weak D call TRBD1 (5 bases). Germline lookup yields CDR1 LNHDA and CDR2 SQIVND (reference sequence). CDR3 length: 14 amino acids. Trimming removed 1 base from V and 0 bases from J, with 6 bases in between. The CDR3 sequence is CASSIGGMNTEAFF. In DNA, the CDR3 is TGTGCCAGTAGTATAGGGGGGATGAACACTGAAGCTTTCTTT.

This sequence joins TRBV27 and TRBJ2-4; no clear D. Trimming cost V 2 bases and J 8 bases, with 13 bases left between them. CDR1 and CDR2 from the germline V gene are MNHEY and SMNVEV (reference sequence). This CDR3 contains 14 residues. CDR3 sequence (DNA): TGTGCCAGCAGTTTACGGACCCGAGCCGACATTCAGTACTTC. Encoded protein: CASSLRTRADIQYF.

The rearrangement joins TRBV29-1 to TRBJ2-7; TRBD2 matches at 8 bases. The CDR3 has 15 residues. V was pared by 6 bases and J by 3 bases, with 13 bases of the junction left unmatched. CDR1 and CDR2 from the germline V gene are SQVTM and ANQGSEA. CDR3 protein: CSVTYIAGGSYEQYF. Here the CDR3 DNA reads TGCAGCGTAACTTATATCGCGGGAGGCAGCTACGAGCAGTACTTC.

The chain combines TRBV10-2 with TRBJ1-1; a possible D gene is TRBD1 (5 bases). The CDR3 extends over 14 amino acids. Deletions cut 2 bases from V and 0 bases from J, with 7 bases between. Germline lookup yields CDR1 WSHSY and CDR2 SAAADI. The CDR3 region is CASSEEGLNTEAFF. CDR3 coding DNA: TGCGCCAGCAGTGAGGAGGGGCTGAACACTGAAGCTTTCTTT.

This clone was picked up a small number of times. This chain connects TRBV28 to TRBJ1-1; D not resolved. The V gene's germline CDR1 is MDHEN and CDR2 SYDVKM. With 4 bases removed from V and 7 bases from J, the gap between germline ends came to 10 bases. The CDR3 consists of 12 residues. CDR3 coding DNA: TGTGCCAGCAGTTACCGGGGAGGTGAAGCTTTCTTT. Its translation: CASSYRGGEAFF.

The chain has TRBV19 and TRBJ1-2, with D possibly TRBD1 on 5 matching bases. V was clipped by 7 bases and J by 0 bases, with 9 bases between them. This CDR3 is 13 amino acids long. Germline CDR1 LNHDA, CDR2 SQIVND (reference sequence). For the CDR3, the DNA is TGTGCCAGTAAAGACAGTTCTAACTATGGCTACACCTTC. It translates to CASKDSSNYGYTF.